The next 8 T cell receptor beta chains were all read from a single sample in a study of blood T cell repertoires in COVID-19. Sequencing was performed with immunoSEQ multiplex PCR; in TCRdb, only in-frame clones are kept and a portion is missing. The sample consists of about 170,000 clones, around 80% of them appearing once. Sequencing was performed on PBMCs or T cells enriched from blood (not recorded which). Receptor source: a woman aged 70-85 years in a cohort exposed to, infected with or recovered from COVID-19 (not recorded which).

This rearrangement joins TRBV6-5 to TRBJ2-7, with 9 bases that match TRBD2. The CDR3 is made up of 15 amino acids. Germline CDR1 reads MNHEY; CDR2 reads SVGAGI. Losses at the gene ends were 6 bases for V and 3 bases for J; bases not matched to a gene: 9. This CDR3 is CASSGRLAENYEQYF. The CDR3 DNA follows: TGTGCCAGCAGCGGTAGACTAGCGGAGAACTACGAGCAGTACTTC.

The chain uses TRBV15 and TRBJ2-3; no firm D call. There are 13 residues in the CDR3. CDR1 is LNHNV and CDR2 is YYDKDF in the germline V gene (reference sequence). Deletions cut 0 bases from V and 4 bases from J, with 5 bases between. The CDR3 nucleotides read TGTGCCACCAGCAGAGATCCGGCAGATACGCAGTATTTT. Translating gives CATSRDPADTQYF.

J is TRBJ1-1 and V is TRBV30, with unresolved D. Looked up from germline, CDR1 is GTSNPN and CDR2 is SVGIG (reference sequence). The CDR3 is 13 amino acids. V was clipped by 0 bases and J by 3 bases, with 8 bases between them. The CDR3: CAWSVSGYTEAFF. The DNA for the CDR3 is TGTGCCTGGAGTGTCTCGGGGTACACTGAAGCTTTCTTT.

V gene TRBV3-1 (or the pseudogene TRBV3-2) combines with J gene TRBJ2-3; no reliable D call. This CDR3 region has 12 residues. Per germline, CDR1 LGHDT and CDR2 YNNKEL (reference sequence). V lost 3 bases, J lost 2 bases, and 3 bases lay in between. The CDR3 region is CASSQATDTQYF. The DNA for the CDR3 is TGTGCCAGCAGCCAGGCCACAGATACGCAGTATTTT.

The genes are TRBV18 and TRBJ1-1, with a possible D match to TRBD1 (6 bases). Germline assignment: CDR1 KGHSH and CDR2 LQKENI. V lost 3 bases and J lost 5, with 16 bases in between. The CDR3 is 15 residues long. CDR3 nucleotides: TGTGCCAGCTCACCGAAGCTACAGGGAAGGACTGAAGCTTTCTTT. Protein product: CASSPKLQGRTEAFF.

The sample holds one count of this clone. This chain connects TRBV28 to TRBJ2-5; D call uncertain. This CDR3 has 14 amino acids. V was clipped by 5 bases and J by 5 bases, with 15 bases between them. CDR1 MDHEN and CDR2 SYDVKM come from the germline V gene. In DNA form, the CDR3 reads TGTGCCAGCAGTCCCACTACTCGCTTGGAGACCCAGTACTTC. Its translation is CASSPTTRLETQYF.

V gene TRBV11-3 combines with J gene TRBJ2-7; D gene unclear. Deletions cut 8 bases from V and 0 bases from J, with 14 bases between. The length of the CDR3 is 14 residues. CDR1 SGHNT and CDR2 YENEEA come from the germline V gene. The CDR3: CASRRHQDSYEQYF. The CDR3 DNA follows: TGTGCCAGCCGCCGACACCAGGACTCCTACGAGCAGTACTTC.

This clone has a handful of counts. The rearrangement joins TRBV19 to TRBJ2-7; a weak D match, TRBD1 (6 bases). Between the trimmed V and J ends, which lost 3 bases and 3 bases, there was a span of 12 bases. This CDR3 region has 14 residues. Germline loops: CDR1 LNHDA, CDR2 SQIVND (reference sequence). The CDR3 sequence is CASSIVVGGYEQYF. The DNA of the CDR3 is TGTGCCAGTAGTATTGTGGTAGGGGGCTACGAGCAGTACTTC.